These 21 T cell receptor beta chains share one sample of origin, sequenced in a study of OX40 agonist ivuxolimab in advanced cancers. The assay was immunoSEQ multiplex PCR, and TCRdb's table has in-frame clones only and misses some. The data contain around 100,000 clones, around 93% of them singletons. The sample was CD4+ or CD8+ T cells sorted from blood, taken in a trial of the OX40 agonist ivuxolimab. The receptors were sampled from an adult with an advanced solid tumor such as melanoma, head and neck, liver or kidney cancer.

The V gene is TRBV7-2, the J gene TRBJ2-2; no clear D gene. From germline, CDR1 is SGHTA and CDR2 FQGNSA. The CDR3 has 13 residues. Trimming removed 3 bases from V and 7 bases from J, with 9 bases in between. The CDR3 sequence is CASSFIVDGELFF. Written as DNA, the CDR3 is TGTGCCAGCAGCTTTATAGTGGACGGGGAGCTGTTTTTT.

This rearrangement joins TRBV7-3 to TRBJ2-1; 7 positions agree with TRBD2. V was pared by 5 bases and J by 0 bases, with 7 bases of the junction left unmatched. Germline CDR1 and CDR2: SGHTA and FQGTGA. CDR3 length: 16 residues. The CDR3 region has the DNA TGTGCCAGCAGCATATTAGCGGGCGGCTCCTACAATGAGCAGTTCTTC. Encoded protein: CASSILAGGSYNEQFF.

The chain carries TRBV4-2 and TRBJ2-2; D is uncertain. The V and J ends lost 1 base and 0 bases respectively, with 9 bases between them. Germline values: CDR1 LGHNA, CDR2 YNFKEQ. CDR3 size: 16 residues. The CDR3 here is CASSQGSAPNTGELFF. The CDR3 DNA reads TGTGCCAGCAGCCAAGGGAGCGCACCGAACACCGGGGAGCTGTTTTTT.

This chain connects TRBV2 to TRBJ2-5; D ambiguous. Trimming removed 6 bases from V and 4 bases from J, with 15 bases in between. Germline loops: CDR1 SNHLY, CDR2 FYNNEI. CDR3 size: 14 residues. CDR3 region: CASRETLVGETQYF. CDR3 DNA sequence: TGTGCCAGCAGGGAGACGCTAGTCGGAGAGACCCAGTACTTC.

The chain couples TRBV7-2 to TRBJ2-3; D possibly corresponds to TRBD2 (6 bases). The CDR3 runs 14 residues. The germline V gene has CDR1 SGHTA and CDR2 FQGNSA. Trimming shortened V by 4 bases and J by 2 bases, and 10 bases separated the two germline ends. The CDR3 here is CASSWGTFTDTQYF. CDR3 nucleotides: TGTGCCAGCAGCTGGGGGACTTTCACAGATACGCAGTATTTT.

This chain uses TRBV28 with TRBJ2-1, with unresolved D. V lost 3 bases, J lost 0 bases, and 12 bases lay in between. Germline V lookup: CDR1 MDHEN, CDR2 SYDVKM. The CDR3 runs 16 residues. CDR3 DNA sequence: TGTGCCAGCAGTTTCTGGGCTACCGGCTCCTACAATGAGCAGTTCTTC. This gives the protein CASSFWATGSYNEQFF. Together with reference TRBV28 and TRBJ2-1, the CDR3 gives the full variable domain: DVKVTQSSRYLVKRTGEKVFLECVQDMDHENMFWYRQDPGLGLRLIYFSYDVKMKEKGDIPEGYSVSREKKERFSLILESASTNQTSMYLCASSFWATGSYNEQFFGPGTRLTVL.

The V call is TRBV5-1, the J call TRBJ2-1, with 7 bases matching TRBD2. Germline values: CDR1 SGHRS, CDR2 YFSETQ. The CDR3 runs 16 residues. V was clipped by 2 bases and J by 10 bases; unmatched bases: 15. This CDR3 reads CASSLRGGTASGEQFF. The CDR3 nucleotides read TGCGCCAGCAGCTTAAGGGGAGGGACGGCAAGCGGGGAGCAGTTCTTC.

The chain employs TRBV7-9 and TRBJ2-7; TRBD1 matches 8 bases. With 5 bases clipped from V and 2 bases from J, the junction kept 8 bases outside the gene matches. Germline V gene data show CDR1 as SEHNR and CDR2 as FQNEAQ (reference sequence). The CDR3 is 15 amino acids. CDR3 in DNA: TGTGCCAGCAGCCCTAGGACAGGGCTCGCCTACGAGCAGTACTTC. Translated: CASSPRTGLAYEQYF.

The chain carries TRBV29-1 and TRBJ2-2; weak D call: TRBD2 (5 bases). The CDR3 has 13 amino acids. V lost 1 base to trimming and J lost 6 bases, with 9 bases between them. The germline CDR1 and CDR2 sequences are SQVTM and ANQGSEA. DNA for the CDR3: TGCAGCGTTGAAGGGGGAGCTCCCGGGGAGCTGTTTTTT. This encodes CSVEGGAPGELFF.

This clone was counted a few times. The chain combines TRBV27 with TRBJ2-2; 7 positions agree with TRBD2. V lost 6 bases and J lost 5; bases outside the gene matches: 9. Per germline, CDR1 MNHEY and CDR2 SMNVEV (reference sequence). The CDR3 is 15 residues long. CDR3 in amino acids: CASSQRGLPTGELFF. The CDR3 DNA reads as TGTGCCAGCAGCCAGAGGGGACTACCGACCGGGGAGCTGTTTTTT.

This sequence joins TRBV4-1 and TRBJ2-4; 13 bases line up with TRBD2. Germline V gene data show CDR1 as MGHRA and CDR2 as YSYEKL. V lost 1 base and J lost 6; bases outside the gene matches: 3. This CDR3 has 16 amino acids. The CDR3 loop is CASSQGLAGGLNIQYF. In DNA, the CDR3 is TGCGCCAGCAGCCAAGGACTAGCGGGAGGTTTAAACATTCAGTACTTC.

The genes are TRBV5-1 and TRBJ2-7; the match to TRBD1 covers 11 bases. Per germline, CDR1 SGHRS and CDR2 YFSETQ. V shed 3 bases and J 5 bases; nucleotides not matched to a gene: 4. The CDR3 spans 14 residues. The CDR3 is CASSSDRGHNEQYF. The CDR3 DNA reads as TGCGCCAGCAGCTCGGACAGGGGGCACAACGAGCAGTACTTC.

V usage is TRBV19 and J usage is TRBJ1-5; maybe TRBD1 (6 bases). The CDR3 is 18 residues long. Germline lookup yields CDR1 LNHDA and CDR2 SQIVND (reference sequence). Trimming stripped 5 bases from V and 0 bases from J, with 20 bases between. The CDR3 region is CASSLRTVSEDSNQPQHF. CDR3 sequence (DNA): TGTGCCAGTAGTCTTCGGACAGTTTCGGAGGATAGCAATCAGCCCCAGCATTTT.

The V call is TRBV4-3, the J call TRBJ2-1; D is perhaps TRBD2 (6 bases). The V end lost 1 base, the J end lost 0 bases, and 10 bases lay between the germline ends. CDR3 size: 16 residues. Germline loops: CDR1 LGHNA, CDR2 YSLEER. The CDR3 region is CASSQGLASSYNEQFF. In DNA form, the CDR3 reads TGCGCCAGCAGCCAAGGGCTAGCGAGCTCCTACAATGAGCAGTTCTTC.

The chain links TRBV6-6 to TRBJ2-3, with 9 bases aligning to TRBD2. Looked up from germline, CDR1 is MNHNY and CDR2 is SVGAGI (reference sequence). The CDR3 sequence is 16 residues long. V was pared by 4 bases and J by 0 bases, with 5 bases of the junction left unmatched. For the CDR3, the DNA is TGTGCCAGCAGTTCCCGGACTAGCGCTAGCACAGATACGCAGTATTTT. Translating gives CASSSRTSASTDTQYF.

This clone was recorded only once. The genes are TRBV10-2 and TRBJ2-2; 12 bases align to TRBD2. Germline loops: CDR1 WSHSY, CDR2 SAAADI. The CDR3 has 15 amino acids. Unmatched junction bases numbered 1, after V lost 8 bases and J lost 0 bases. CDR3 protein: CASGLAGSNTGELFF. Here the CDR3 DNA reads TGCGCCAGCGGACTAGCGGGGTCGAACACCGGGGAGCTGTTTTTT.

This clone is a singleton in its sample. The CDR3 is CASSPDAQWEKLFF. CDR3 bases: TGTGCCAGCAGCCCGGACGCACAGTGGGAAAAACTGTTTTTT. V is TRBV4-2 and J is TRBJ1-4; D is unclear. The V end was cut by 4 bases, the J end by 8 bases, with 14 bases between. Germline CDR1 and CDR2: LGHNA and YNFKEQ. The CDR3 length is 14 residues.

The chain employs TRBV28 and TRBJ2-7, with 9 bases identical to TRBD2. After removal of 7 bases from V and 0 bases from J, the junction contained 7 bases not matched to a gene. In germline, CDR1 is MDHEN, CDR2 SYDVKM. The CDR3 totals 15 residues. In DNA, the CDR3 is TGTGCCAGCATGGCGGGAGGGAGCCACTCCTACGAGCAGTACTTC. Amino acid sequence: CASMAGGSHSYEQYF.

The rearrangement joins TRBV9 to TRBJ1-3, with a weak D call TRBD1 (5 bases). The CDR3 sequence is 15 residues long. V dropped 4 bases and J dropped 9 bases, with 20 bases sitting between them. The germline V gene has CDR1 SGDLS and CDR2 YYNGEE. CDR3: CASSPGGAAGVTIYF. The CDR3 DNA is TGTGCCAGCAGCCCGGGAGGGGCCGCCGGGGTCACCATATATTTT.

CDR3 sequence: CASSPIPDSNQPQHF. CDR3 nucleotide sequence: TGTGCCAGCTCACCGATTCCGGATAGCAATCAGCCCCAGCATTTT. The rearrangement uses TRBV18 and TRBJ1-5; no definite D call. V was cut by 3 bases and J by 0 bases, with 9 bases left in between. CDR1 is KGHSH and CDR2 is LQKENI in the germline V gene. The CDR3 runs to 15 residues.

In DNA form, the CDR3 reads TGCGCCAGCAGTCGGAAGCGGGGGAATGGGGGAGAGCAGTACTTC. This encodes CASSRKRGNGGEQYF. The rearrangement uses TRBV10-2 and TRBJ2-7, with 8 bases lining up with TRBD2. This CDR3 comprises 15 residues. Germline V gene data show CDR1 as WSHSY and CDR2 as SAAADI. V dropped 5 bases and J dropped 7; count of bases not matched to a gene: 13.